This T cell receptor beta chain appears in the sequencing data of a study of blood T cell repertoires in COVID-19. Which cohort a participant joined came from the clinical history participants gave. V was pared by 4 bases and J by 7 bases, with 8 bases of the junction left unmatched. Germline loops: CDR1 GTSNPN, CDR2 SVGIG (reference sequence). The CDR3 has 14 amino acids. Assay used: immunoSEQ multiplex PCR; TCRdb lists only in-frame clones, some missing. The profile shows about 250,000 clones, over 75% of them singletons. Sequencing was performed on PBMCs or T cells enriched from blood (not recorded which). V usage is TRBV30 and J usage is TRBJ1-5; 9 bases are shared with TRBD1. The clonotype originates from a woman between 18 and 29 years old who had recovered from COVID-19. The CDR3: CAWNSDRGSQPQHF. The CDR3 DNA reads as TGTGCCTGGAACTCGGACAGGGGATCACAGCCCCAGCATTTT.